The 7 T cell receptor beta chains below come from one sample, sequenced in a study of Ad26.COV2.S vaccination and SARS-CoV-2 variants. Treatment in this sample: 15 to 20 received Ad26.COV2.S at low or high dose, single or two shots; 5 received placebo; per-sample allocation not given. Following the first vaccine or placebo injection, samples were taken on day 63. Measured with immunoSEQ multiplex PCR; TCRdb has only the in-frame clones, and not every one. The sample consists of around 450,000 clones, 88% of them appearing once. Here the sequenced sample was peripheral blood, taken in a trial of Ad26.COV2.S vaccine versus placebo. These receptors all come from a person between 18 and 65 years old who received the Ad26.COV2.S COVID-19 vaccine or a placebo.

This rearrangement joins TRBV6-6 to TRBJ2-7; TRBD1 matches 12 bases. This CDR3 has 14 amino acids. The V segment lost 6 bases and the J segment 5 bases; nucleotides outside the gene matches: 5. Looked up from germline, CDR1 is MNHNY and CDR2 is SVGAGI (reference sequence). The CDR3 bases are TGTGCCAGCAGCCGGGACAGGGGGCACCACGAGCAGTACTTC. Residues: CASSRDRGHHEQYF.

CDR3 protein: CASRGRSFHEQYF. The CDR3 bases are TGCGCCAGCAGAGGGAGGAGTTTCCACGAGCAGTACTTC. The chain recombines TRBV4-1 with TRBJ2-7, with D tentatively TRBD2 (6 bases). The germline gives CDR1 MGHRA, CDR2 YSYEKL. The CDR3 runs 13 residues. V was shortened by 6 bases and J by 5 bases, with 14 bases between the two germline ends.

This chain joins TRBV4-3 and TRBJ2-6; TRBD2 is a possible D gene (6 bases). CDR3 length: 17 amino acids. V lost 0 bases, J lost 2 bases, and 11 bases lay in between. CDR1 is LGHNA and CDR2 is YSLEER in the germline V gene. Here the CDR3 reads CASSQDLGGTGANVLTF. Written as DNA, the CDR3 is TGCGCCAGCAGCCAAGATCTTGGGGGGACTGGGGCCAACGTCCTGACTTTC.

The chain recombines TRBV7-2 with TRBJ1-2; TRBD1 agrees at 8 bases. Germline CDR1 and CDR2: SGHTA and FQGNSA. The CDR3 loop spans 14 amino acids. Trimming cost V 3 bases and J 6 bases; bases outside gene matches: 6. The CDR3 sequence: CASSLRDRLDGYTF. DNA of the CDR3: TGTGCCAGCAGCTTGAGGGACAGGTTAGATGGCTACACCTTC. Complete variable domain (other parts from reference TRBV7-2 and TRBJ1-2): GAGVSQSPSNKVTEKGKDVELRCDPISGHTALYWYRQSLGQGLEFLIYFQGNSAPDKSGLPSDRFSAERTGGSVSTLTIQRTQQEDSAVYLCASSLRDRLDGYTFGSGTRLTVV.

This clone showed up just once. The V and J genes are TRBV19 and TRBJ2-2; 9 positions match TRBD1. The length of the CDR3 is 17 residues. V lost 6 bases and J lost 2; bases outside the gene matches: 10. The germline V gene encodes CDR1 LNHDA and CDR2 SQIVND (reference sequence). This CDR3 reads CASSTGGQGDNTGELFF. CDR3 coding DNA: TGTGCCAGTAGCACCGGGGGACAGGGTGACAACACCGGGGAGCTGTTTTTT.

The CDR3 bases are TGCGCCAGCAGCCCCTACCTGGGACTAGCGGGGAAAGAGGGTGAGCAGTTCTTC. This encodes CASSPYLGLAGKEGEQFF. The chain carries TRBV4-3 and TRBJ2-1; 13 bases are shared with TRBD2. This CDR3 contains 18 residues. CDR1 is LGHNA and CDR2 is YSLEER in the germline V gene. With 4 bases clipped from V and 9 bases from J, the junction kept 15 bases outside the gene matches.

This clone was seen only once. The J gene is TRBJ2-7, the V gene TRBV5-1; the D gene is possibly TRBD1 (6 bases). The CDR3 extends over 12 amino acids. The germline V and J ends were trimmed by 3 bases and 4 bases, with 8 bases remaining between them. Germline values: CDR1 SGHRS, CDR2 YFSETQ. CDR3 protein: CASSSTGYEQYF. In DNA, the CDR3 is TGCGCCAGCAGCTCGACAGGATACGAGCAGTACTTC.